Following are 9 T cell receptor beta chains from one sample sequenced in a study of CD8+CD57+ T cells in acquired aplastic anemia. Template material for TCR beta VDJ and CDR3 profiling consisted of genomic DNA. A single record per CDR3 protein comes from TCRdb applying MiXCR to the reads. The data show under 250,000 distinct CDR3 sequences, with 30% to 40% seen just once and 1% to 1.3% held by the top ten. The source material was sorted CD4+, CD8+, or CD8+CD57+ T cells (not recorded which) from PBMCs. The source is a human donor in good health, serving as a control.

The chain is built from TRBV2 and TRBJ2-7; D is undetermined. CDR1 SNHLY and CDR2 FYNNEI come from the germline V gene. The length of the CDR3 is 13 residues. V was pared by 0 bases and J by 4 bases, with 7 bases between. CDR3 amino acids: CASSEAGPYEQYF. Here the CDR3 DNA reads TGTGCCAGCAGTGAAGCAGGGCCGTACGAGCAGTACTTC. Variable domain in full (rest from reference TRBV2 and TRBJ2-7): EPEVTQTPSHQVTQMGQEVILRCVPISNHLYFYWYRQILGQKVEFLVSFYNNEISEKSEIFDDQFSVERPDGSNFTLKIRSTKLEDSAMYFCASSEAGPYEQYFGPGTRLTVT.

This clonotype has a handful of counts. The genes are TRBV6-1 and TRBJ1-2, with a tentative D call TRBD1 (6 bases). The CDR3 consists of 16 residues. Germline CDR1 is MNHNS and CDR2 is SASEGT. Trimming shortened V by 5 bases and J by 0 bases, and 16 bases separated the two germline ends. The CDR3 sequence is CASSLKRGASNYGYTF. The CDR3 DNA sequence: TGTGCCAGCAGTCTAAAACGGGGGGCATCTAACTATGGCTACACCTTC.

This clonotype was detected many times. The CDR3 protein is CASTGVSSYEQYF. Here the CDR3 DNA reads TGTGCCAGCACAGGAGTTAGCTCCTACGAGCAGTACTTC. V and J are TRBV6-1 and TRBJ2-7; D is ambiguous. Trimming removed 7 bases at V and 0 bases at J, with 10 bases between. There are 13 residues in the CDR3. The germline V gene has CDR1 MNHNS and CDR2 SASEGT.

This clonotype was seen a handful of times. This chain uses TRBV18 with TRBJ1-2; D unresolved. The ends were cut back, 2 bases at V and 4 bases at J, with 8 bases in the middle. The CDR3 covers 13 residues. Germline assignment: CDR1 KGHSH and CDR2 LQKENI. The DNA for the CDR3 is TGTGCCAGCTCACCAGGGGAGCCCTATGGCTACACCTTC. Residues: CASSPGEPYGYTF.

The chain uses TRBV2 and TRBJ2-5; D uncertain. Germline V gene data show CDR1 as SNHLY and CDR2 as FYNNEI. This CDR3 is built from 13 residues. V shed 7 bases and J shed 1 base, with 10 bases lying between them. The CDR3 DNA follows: TGTGCCAGCAAATTCCGAGCCCAAGAGACCCAGTACTTC. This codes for CASKFRAQETQYF. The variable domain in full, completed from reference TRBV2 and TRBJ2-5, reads EPEVTQTPSHQVTQMGQEVILRCVPISNHLYFYWYRQILGQKVEFLVSFYNNEISEKSEIFDDQFSVERPDGSNFTLKIRSTKLEDSAMYFCASKFRAQETQYFGPGTRLLVL.

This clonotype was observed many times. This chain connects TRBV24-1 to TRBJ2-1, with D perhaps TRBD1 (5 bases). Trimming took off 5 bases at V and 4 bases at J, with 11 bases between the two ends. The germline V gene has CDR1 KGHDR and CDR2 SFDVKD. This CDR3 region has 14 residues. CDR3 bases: TGTGCCACCAGTGGGTGGCAGGGATACAATGAGCAGTTCTTC. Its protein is CATSGWQGYNEQFF.

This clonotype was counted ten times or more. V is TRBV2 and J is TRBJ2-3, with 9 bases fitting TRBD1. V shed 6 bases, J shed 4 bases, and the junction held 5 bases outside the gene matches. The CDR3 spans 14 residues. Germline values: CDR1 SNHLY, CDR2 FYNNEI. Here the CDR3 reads CASSRDRESDTQYF. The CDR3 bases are TGTGCCAGCAGCCGGGACAGGGAATCAGATACGCAGTATTTT.

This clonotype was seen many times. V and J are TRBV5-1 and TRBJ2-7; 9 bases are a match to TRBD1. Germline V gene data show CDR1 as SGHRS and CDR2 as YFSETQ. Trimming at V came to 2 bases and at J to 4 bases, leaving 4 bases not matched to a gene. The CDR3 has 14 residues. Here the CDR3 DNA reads TGCGCCAGCAGCTTTACAGGGGGCATGTACGAGCAGTACTTC. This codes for CASSFTGGMYEQYF.

CDR3 amino acids: CASSTPAGCYGYTF. The CDR3 DNA is TGTGCCAGTAGTACCCCCGCGGGGTGCTATGGCTACACCTTC. The chain is built from TRBV19 and TRBJ1-2; D remains unclear. Germline V gene lookup returns CDR1 LNHDA and CDR2 SQIVND (reference sequence). The CDR3 consists of 14 residues. V gave up 4 bases and J gave up 4 bases, with 13 bases separating them.